A single sample is the source of the 21 T cell receptor beta chains below, sequenced in a study of shared clonotypes between healthy human individuals. Terminally differentiated effector memory CD45RA+ cells were left out of the naive CD8 fraction, which was CD45RO-negative and positively selected for CCR7. Method: immunoSEQ multiplex PCR; TCRdb's copy keeps in-frame clones and lacks some. The sample records 2 million or so clones, roughly 95% being singletons. Sequencing was carried out using naive CD8+ T cells sorted from blood. The receptors originated from a man between 18 and 35 years old in good health.

The V and J genes are TRBV5-8 and TRBJ2-5; weak D call: TRBD2 (5 bases). This CDR3 contains 14 residues. Germline CDR1 reads SGHTS; CDR2 reads YDEGEE. Between the trimmed V and J ends, which lost 0 bases and 2 bases, there was a span of 8 bases. In DNA form, the CDR3 reads TGTGCCAGCAGCTTGGCTGGGAGTCAAGAGACCCAGTACTTC. It is translated as CASSLAGSQETQYF.

The V call is TRBV4-3, the J call TRBJ2-1, with D unresolved. Trimming removed 5 bases at V and 4 bases at J, with 21 bases between. CDR3 length: 17 amino acids. Germline V lookup: CDR1 LGHNA, CDR2 YSLEER. In DNA form, the CDR3 reads TGCGCCAGCAGCTTAGATGCCTATGGTAATACTTACAATGAGCAGTTCTTC. Its protein product is CASSLDAYGNTYNEQFF.

The chain recombines TRBV4-1 with TRBJ2-1, with D possibly matching TRBD2 (6 bases). V was pared by 4 bases and J by 0 bases, with 13 bases between. Germline assignment: CDR1 MGHRA and CDR2 YSYEKL. The CDR3 is 16 amino acids. The CDR3 nucleotides read TGCGCCAGCAGCCGATTCGGGGGTCCCTCCTACAATGAGCAGTTCTTC. As protein: CASSRFGGPSYNEQFF.

This rearrangement joins TRBV2 to TRBJ2-7, with 9 bases fitting TRBD1. Germline V gene sequence: CDR1 SNHLY, CDR2 FYNNEI. The CDR3 length is 15 residues. The V and J ends lost 5 bases and 3 bases, in that order; junction bases with no gene match: 8. CDR3 amino acids: CASSPSGDRVYEQYF. The DNA for the CDR3 is TGTGCCAGCAGTCCAAGTGGGGACAGGGTCTACGAGCAGTACTTC. The full variable domain, rest sourced from reference TRBV2 and TRBJ2-7, is EPEVTQTPSHQVTQMGQEVILRCVPISNHLYFYWYRQILGQKVEFLVSFYNNEISEKSEIFDDQFSVERPDGSNFTLKIRSTKLEDSAMYFCASSPSGDRVYEQYFGPGTRLTVT.

The chain joins TRBV9 to TRBJ1-1, with D possibly being TRBD1 (6 bases). The CDR3 is made up of 15 amino acids. Germline assignment: CDR1 SGDLS and CDR2 YYNGEE. V lost 0 bases and J lost 6, with 15 bases in between. The CDR3 DNA sequence: TGTGCCAGCAGCGTAGTTGTACAGGGTAGCCCTGAAGCTTTCTTT. As protein: CASSVVVQGSPEAFF.

A word on this clone: At one of its ends the junction is not consistent with the germline gene, which may arise from a read error. The same CDR3 is also encoded by other DNA sequences in this sample. The rearrangement joins TRBV4-1 to TRBJ2-7; D is possibly TRBD1 or TRBD2 (5 bases each). The CDR3 is 14 residues long. Looked up from germline, CDR1 is MGHRA and CDR2 is YSYEKL. Here the CDR3 reads CASSQGTDSYEQYF. CDR3 sequence (DNA): TGTGCCAGCAGCCAAGGGACGGACTCCTACGAGCAGTACTTC.

This clone was recorded once. The chain combines TRBV14 with TRBJ2-1, with a weak D call TRBD2 (6 bases). Looked up from germline, CDR1 is SGHDN and CDR2 is FVKESK. V shed 0 bases and J shed 0 bases, with 12 bases lying between them. The CDR3 covers 17 residues. The CDR3 spells CASSQDRLASSYNEQFF. CDR3 bases: TGTGCCAGCAGCCAAGATCGGCTAGCGTCCTCCTACAATGAGCAGTTCTTC.

This clone was observed once. This chain links TRBV28 with TRBJ1-4; D might be TRBD1 (6 bases). V was clipped by 4 bases and J by 5 bases, with 11 bases between them. This CDR3 is built from 14 residues. CDR1 MDHEN and CDR2 SYDVKM come from the germline V gene. The CDR3 loop reads CASSWGRGNEKLFF. CDR3 DNA: TGTGCCAGCAGTTGGGGGCGGGGGAATGAAAAACTGTTTTTT.

The chain joins TRBV10-2 to TRBJ2-7; possibly TRBD2 for D (7 bases). V lost 7 bases, J lost 7 bases, and 26 bases lay in between. The germline V gene has CDR1 WSHSY and CDR2 SAAADI. This CDR3 has 16 amino acids. Here the CDR3 DNA reads TGCGCCAGCACCCAACACACGGGGGAGGGGGAGGCTGAGCAGTACTTC. Translating gives CASTQHTGEGEAEQYF.

The V call is TRBV7-9, the J call TRBJ2-6; 7 bases line up with TRBD1. The V and J ends lost 4 bases and 0 bases, in that order; junction bases with no gene match: 9. The CDR3 runs to 18 residues. Germline CDR1 SEHNR, CDR2 FQNEAQ (reference sequence). The chain's CDR3 is CASSSTPGQPSGANVLTF. The CDR3 DNA sequence: TGTGCCAGCAGCTCCACGCCGGGACAGCCCTCTGGGGCCAACGTCCTGACTTTC.

The CDR3 DNA reads TGCGCCAGCAGCCATCCGGGACAGGGAGGAGGTTCTGCATACGAGCAGTACTTC. This sequence encodes CASSHPGQGGGSAYEQYF. V and J are TRBV4-1 and TRBJ2-7, with 9 bases lining up with TRBD1. Germline V lookup: CDR1 MGHRA, CDR2 YSYEKL. Losses at the gene ends were 3 bases for V and 4 bases for J; bases not matched to a gene: 16. CDR3 length: 18 residues.

The rearrangement links TRBV28 to TRBJ1-2; 7 nucleotides line up with TRBD1. CDR1 and CDR2 from the germline V gene are MDHEN and SYDVKM. The CDR3 covers 17 residues. The ends lost 3 bases at V and 3 bases at J; junction bases unmatched: 13. CDR3 nucleotide sequence: TGTGCCAGCAGTTTGCCCCATGAGGGGGCTTCCTACTATGGCTACACCTTC. Translated: CASSLPHEGASYYGYTF.

The CDR3, as DNA: TGCGCCAGCAGCCAAATACTACTAGCGGGAGCCGAGCAGTACTTC. Translation: CASSQILLAGAEQYF. The rearrangement uses TRBV4-3 and TRBJ2-7, with 11 positions matching TRBD2. V lost 2 bases to trimming and J lost 6 bases; unmatched junction nucleotides: 6. This CDR3 is 15 amino acids long. Germline V gives CDR1 LGHNA, CDR2 YSLEER.

This chain connects TRBV7-9 to TRBJ2-2; D gene ambiguous. The ends were cut back, 7 bases at V and 3 bases at J, with 12 bases in the middle. CDR3 length equals 14 residues. Germline values: CDR1 SEHNR, CDR2 FQNEAQ (reference sequence). In DNA, the CDR3 is TGTGCCAGCACCCTCCTAGGAGACACCGGGGAGCTGTTTTTT. The encoded protein is CASTLLGDTGELFF.

The rearrangement links TRBV30 to TRBJ2-7; D not resolved. The V end was cut by 0 bases, the J end by 2 bases, with 5 bases between. Germline V gene data show CDR1 as GTSNPN and CDR2 as SVGIG (reference sequence). The CDR3 runs to 12 residues. The CDR3 region is CAWSVITYEQYF. The CDR3 coding sequence is TGTGCCTGGAGTGTGATCACCTACGAGCAGTACTTC.

The gene calls are TRBV6-6 and TRBJ2-3; the match to TRBD2 covers 12 bases. Germline-derived CDR1 and CDR2 are MNHNY and SVGAGI (reference sequence). V lost 6 bases, J lost 4 bases, and 8 bases stayed unmatched. This CDR3 has 16 residues. CDR3: CASSILAGGPADTQYF. Here the CDR3 DNA reads TGTGCCAGCAGCATACTAGCGGGGGGCCCCGCAGATACGCAGTATTTT.

V and J are TRBV13 and TRBJ2-1; D might be TRBD2 (5 bases). Deletions cut 4 bases from V and 2 bases from J, with 12 bases between. Germline assignment: CDR1 PRHDT and CDR2 FYEKMQ (reference sequence). This CDR3 spans 15 amino acids. The CDR3 DNA follows: TGTGCCAGCAGCTCTAGTAGCGCCCCCTACAATGAGCAGTTCTTC. It specifies CASSSSSAPYNEQFF.

J is TRBJ2-2 and V is TRBV4-1; tentatively, D is TRBD1 or TRBD2 (5 bases each). The germline CDR1 and CDR2 sequences are MGHRA and YSYEKL. The CDR3 is made up of 13 amino acids. V was shortened by 1 base and J by 8 bases, with 8 bases between the two germline ends. This CDR3 is CASSQAGGGELFF. CDR3 nucleotides: TGCGCCAGCAGCCAAGCTGGGGGTGGGGAGCTGTTTTTT.

This clone showed up just once. This chain uses TRBV30 with TRBJ2-2, with D perhaps matching TRBD2 (5 bases). Germline values: CDR1 GTSNPN, CDR2 SVGIG (reference sequence). V was cut by 2 bases and J by 2 bases, with 9 bases left in between. The CDR3 is 14 residues long. CDR3 residues: CAWSNGGNTGELFF. CDR3 DNA: TGTGCCTGGAGTAATGGAGGAAACACCGGGGAGCTGTTTTTT.

The rearrangement joins TRBV5-4 to TRBJ2-7; D may be TRBD2 (6 bases). Germline CDR1 and CDR2: SGHNT and YYREEE (reference sequence). The CDR3 length is 15 residues. V gave up 1 base and J gave up 2 bases, with 13 bases separating them. CDR3 region: CASSLTWEATYEQYF. The CDR3 DNA is TGTGCCAGCAGCTTGACGTGGGAGGCAACCTACGAGCAGTACTTC.

Comment on this clone: The sample has other DNA sequences that encode this CDR3 too. The chain is built from TRBV9 and TRBJ1-3; no definite D call. The length of the CDR3 is 15 residues. Germline lookup yields CDR1 SGDLS and CDR2 YYNGEE. V shed 0 bases and J shed 0 bases, with 7 bases lying between them. Written as DNA, the CDR3 is TGTGCCAGCAGCGTAGCAGGTAGCTCTGGAAACACCATATATTTT. Translation gives CASSVAGSSGNTIYF.